The rows below give T cell receptor beta chains drawn from one sample of a study of regulatory T cells in long-lasting Graves disease. TCRdb analysed the multiplex PCR reads with MiXCR anew, one entry per CDR3 protein. The sample consists of about 380,000 distinct CDR3 sequences, about 16% of them appearing once. Source: peripheral blood mononuclear cells (PBMCs), taken at new diagnosis, from a patient treated with antithyroid drugs. All receptors derive from a female donor with Graves disease. Both conserved end residues are part of each CDR3. D genes are given only for firm matches. A clone size is listed for some rows: how often the clone was seen (once, few, many), or a class if it is expanded.

TRBV5-6,16,-,few,TRBJ2-2,TGTGCCAGCAGCTTGGATCTTAAGCGCGCCACCGGGGAGCTGTTTTTT,CASSLDLKRATGELFF
TRBV6-5,14,-,many,TRBJ1-5,TGTGCCAGCAGTTACAGAGATAGCAATCAGCCCCAGCATTTT,CASSYRDSNQPQHF
TRBV29-1,12,-,few,TRBJ1-1,TGCAGCGGGGTACAGGGAAACACTGAAGCTTTCTTT,CSGVQGNTEAFF
TRBV20-1,12,-,many,TRBJ1-5,TGCAGTGCTAGAGACCCTAATCAGCCCCAGCATTTT,CSARDPNQPQHF
TRBV12-3/TRBV12-4,12,-,many,TRBJ1-2,TGTGCCAGCAGTTTAAGAGGAGCTGGCTACACCTTC,CASSLRGAGYTF
TRBV12-3/TRBV12-4,14,-,many,TRBJ1-2,TGTGCCAGCAGTATCAGAAGATCTAACTATGGCTACACCTTC,CASSIRRSNYGYTF
TRBV4-1,16,TRBD2,-,TRBJ2-5,TGCGCCAGCAGCCAATTGTCCGGGAGGGGGAAAGAGACCCAGTACTTC,CASSQLSGRGKETQYF
TRBV7-9,16,-,-,TRBJ2-2,TGTGCCAGCAGCCGACGACCGACAGGGCACACCGGGGGGCTGTTTTTT,CASSRRPTGHTGGLFF
TRBV7-6,14,-,many,TRBJ2-1,TGTGCCAGCAGCTTAGGGAGGCTGTCCTATGAGCAGTTCTTC,CASSLGRLSYEQFF
TRBV15,16,-,-,TRBJ1-6,TGTGCCACCAGCAGAGATCAGAGACAGCAGATTGTACCCCTCCACTTT,CATSRDQRQQIVPLHF
TRBV6-1,20,TRBD2,-,TRBJ2-1,TGTGCCAGCCGAAGAAGCTCGGGACTAGCGGGGGATCGCTCCTACAATGAGCAGTTCTTC,CASRRSSGLAGDRSYNEQFF
TRBV28,16,-,many,TRBJ2-7,TGTGCCAGCAGTCCGCGGGACTTACGGAGCTCCTACGAGCAGTACTTC,CASSPRDLRSSYEQYF
TRBV7-3,12,-,many,TRBJ2-2,TGTGCCAGCAGCTCCAAGGCCGGGGAGCTGTTTTTT,CASSSKAGELFF
TRBV6-2/TRBV6-3,14,-,many,TRBJ1-1,TGTGCCAGCAGTTATTTGGCTCAGAACACTGAAGCTTTCTTT,CASSYLAQNTEAFF
TRBV20-1,16,TRBD1,many,TRBJ1-3,TGCAGCACGACCCGGACAGGGACTTCCTCTGGAAACACCATATATTTT,CSTTRTGTSSGNTIYF
TRBV10-2,16,TRBD1,many,TRBJ1-1,TGCGCCAGCAGTGAGGTGGGACAGGGGATGAACACTGAAGCTTTCTTT,CASSEVGQGMNTEAFF
TRBV12-3/TRBV12-4,14,-,many,TRBJ2-1,TGTGCCAGCAGTTTAGTTGGCAGGTCGCTATATCAGTTCTTC,CASSLVGRSLYQFF
TRBV4-1,15,-,once,TRBJ2-2,TGCGCCAGCACCCCGGAGGACAGGAACACCGGGGAGCTGTTTTTT,CASTPEDRNTGELFF
TRBV7-3,17,TRBD2,many,TRBJ2-1,TGTGCCAGCAGCTTATACGGGGCGGGAGCCTCCTACAATGAGCAGTTCTTC,CASSLYGAGASYNEQFF
TRBV15,14,TRBD2,many,TRBJ2-1,TGTGCCACCAGCCCGGGACTAGGCTACAATGAGCAGTTCTTC,CATSPGLGYNEQFF
TRBV3-1,16,TRBD2,-,TRBJ2-1,TGTGCCAGCAGCCAAGACGGAGCGGGAAAGAACAATGAGCAGTTCTTC,CASSQDGAGKNNEQFF
TRBV28,15,-,-,TRBJ2-5,TGTGCCAGCAGACCTTATACAGGGTTACAAGAGACCCAGTACTTC,CASRPYTGLQETQYF
TRBV6-2/TRBV6-3,15,TRBD1,many,TRBJ2-5,TGTGCCAGCAGTTACGCCGGGACAGGGCGAGAGACCCAGTACTTC,CASSYAGTGRETQYF
TRBV25-1,16,-,few,TRBJ1-2,TGTGCCAGCAGTGAGGCAGGCCTGGCCTCTGGCTATGGCTACACCTTC,CASSEAGLASGYGYTF
TRBV2,16,-,few,TRBJ1-4,TGTGCCAGCAGTCCTACTACAGGGAAATCGAATGAAAAACTGTTTTTT,CASSPTTGKSNEKLFF
TRBV7-3,15,TRBD2,many,TRBJ2-1,TGTGCCAGCAGCTCCGGACTAGCGGACTACAATGAGCAGTTCTTC,CASSSGLADYNEQFF
TRBV12-3/TRBV12-4,16,-,few,TRBJ2-1,TGTGCCAGCAGTCCTTCGAAGGTCGGAGTCTACAATGAGCAGTTCTTC,CASSPSKVGVYNEQFF
TRBV7-2,13,-,-,TRBJ2-3,TGTGCCAGCAGCGGACAATACACAGATACGCAGTATTTT,CASSGQYTDTQYF
TRBV5-1,15,-,many,TRBJ1-1,TGTGCCAGCAGCTTGGGGGCCCCCGGCGGCACTGAAGCTTTCTTT,CASSLGAPGGTEAFF
TRBV27,16,TRBD1,many,TRBJ1-1,TGTGCCAGCAGAGCCAGACAGGGGTGGATGAACACTGAAGCTTTCTTT,CASRARQGWMNTEAFF
TRBV6-5,14,-,few,TRBJ1-1,TGTGCCAGCAGTTTAGAACGGTGGGGCACTGAAGCTTTCTTT,CASSLERWGTEAFF
TRBV27,13,-,-,TRBJ1-4,TGTGCCAGCAGTGCCCCTCATAGACCCGAACTGTTTTTT,CASSAPHRPELFF
TRBV3-1,17,TRBD2,few,TRBJ2-3,TGTGCCAGCAGCCAGTCTAGCGGGAGTGAATTCACAGATACGCAGTATTTT,CASSQSSGSEFTDTQYF
TRBV20-1,13,TRBD2,-,TRBJ2-4,TGCAGTGCTAGCCCTCCGACTAGCCAAGTTCAGTACTTC,CSASPPTSQVQYF
TRBV6-2/TRBV6-3,16,-,many,TRBJ2-1,TGTGCCAGCATCCCCTCGGTAGGGCTAGACCACAATGAGCAGTTCTTC,CASIPSVGLDHNEQFF
TRBV28,21,TRBD1,-,TRBJ2-6,TGTGCCAGCAGACTGGGTCCCAGGGGGCTTAAAGCGACCTCTGGGGCCAACATCCTGACTTTC,CASRLGPRGLKATSGANILTF
TRBV27,12,-,many,TRBJ2-3,TGTGCCAGCAGTTCGTCGGAGGATACGCAGTATTTT,CASSSSEDTQYF
TRBV12-5,21,-,many,TRBJ2-3,TGTGCTAGTGGTTTGGTAGGTAGGGGGCTAGCGACCAAATCTAAGACAGATACGCAGTATTTT,CASGLVGRGLATKSKTDTQYF
TRBV20-1,15,-,few,TRBJ2-7,TGCAGTGCTAGGAGGGTTGACAGTGCCGGTTGGGAGCAGTACTTC,CSARRVDSAGWEQYF
TRBV27,14,-,many,TRBJ2-1,TGTGCCAGCAGCGAAGGGGTCCCTGGGAATGAGCAGTTCTTC,CASSEGVPGNEQFF
TRBV12-5,20,TRBD2,many,TRBJ2-7,TGTGCTAGTAGTCCCGGGACTAGCGGGAGGAGCTCCGGTGCGACGTTGGAGCAGTACTTC,CASSPGTSGRSSGATLEQYF
TRBV3-1,15,TRBD1,-,TRBJ2-7,TGTGCCAGCAGCCAAGCCCCGGGACAGGGCTACGAGCAGTACTTC,CASSQAPGQGYEQYF
TRBV3-1,16,-,many,TRBJ2-6,TGTGCCAGCCGGGGACGGATAATCTCTGGGGCCAACGTCCTGACTTTC,CASRGRIISGANVLTF
TRBV5-4,17,TRBD1,few,TRBJ2-2,TGTGCCAGCAGCTTGGGGGACAGGCTCTACAACACCGGGGAGCTGTTTTTT,CASSLGDRLYNTGELFF
TRBV7-9,12,-,-,TRBJ2-2,TGTGCCAGCAGCTTAGAGGCGAGGGAGCTGTTTTTT,CASSLEARELFF
TRBV24-1,12,-,-,TRBJ2-7,TGTGCCACCAGTGCCGACCCCTACGAGCAGTACTTC,CATSADPYEQYF
TRBV7-2,15,-,many,TRBJ2-7,TGTGCCAGCAGCTCTGGACATGCCGCGGCCTACGAGCAGTACTTC,CASSSGHAAAYEQYF
TRBV5-1,14,TRBD1,-,TRBJ2-3,TGCGCCAGCAGCTGGACAGGGCTAACAGATACGCAGTATTTT,CASSWTGLTDTQYF
TRBV28,13,-,many,TRBJ2-3,TGTGCCAGCAGTCTAGGATTCACAGATACGCAGTATTTT,CASSLGFTDTQYF